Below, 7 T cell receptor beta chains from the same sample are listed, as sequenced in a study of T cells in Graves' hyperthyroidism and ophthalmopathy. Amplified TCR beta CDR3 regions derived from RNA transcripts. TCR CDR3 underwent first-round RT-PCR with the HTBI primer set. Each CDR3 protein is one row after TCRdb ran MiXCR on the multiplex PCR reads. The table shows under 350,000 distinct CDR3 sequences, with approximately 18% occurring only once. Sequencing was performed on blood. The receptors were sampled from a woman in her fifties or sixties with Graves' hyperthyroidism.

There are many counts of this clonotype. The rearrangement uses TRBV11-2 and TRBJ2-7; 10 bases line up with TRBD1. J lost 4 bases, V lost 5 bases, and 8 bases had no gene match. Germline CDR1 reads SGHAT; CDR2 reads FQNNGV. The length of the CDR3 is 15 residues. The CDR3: CASSQPGQGSYEQYV. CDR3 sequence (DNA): TGTGCCAGCAGCCAGCCGGGACAGGGGTCATACGAGCAGTACGTC.

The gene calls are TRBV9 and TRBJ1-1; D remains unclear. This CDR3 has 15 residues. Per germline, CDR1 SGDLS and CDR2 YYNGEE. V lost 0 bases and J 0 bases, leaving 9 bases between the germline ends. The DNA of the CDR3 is TGTGCCAGCAGCGTAGGAAGTACAGTGAACACTGAAGCTTTCTTT. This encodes CASSVGSTVNTEAFF.

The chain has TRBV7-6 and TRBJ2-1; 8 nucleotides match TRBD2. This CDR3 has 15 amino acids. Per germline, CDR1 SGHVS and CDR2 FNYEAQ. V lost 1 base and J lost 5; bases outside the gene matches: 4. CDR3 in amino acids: CASSLEEGLDNEQFF. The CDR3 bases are TGTGCCAGCAGCTTAGAAGAGGGACTAGACAATGAGCAGTTCTTC.

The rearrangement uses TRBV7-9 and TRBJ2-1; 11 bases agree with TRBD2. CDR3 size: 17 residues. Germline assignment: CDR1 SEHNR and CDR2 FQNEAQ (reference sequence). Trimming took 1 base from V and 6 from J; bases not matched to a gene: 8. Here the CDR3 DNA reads TGTGCCAGCAGCTTAGGGGCACTAGCGGGAGTCGTCAATGAGCAGTTCTTC. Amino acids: CASSLGALAGVVNEQFF.

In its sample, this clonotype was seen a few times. CDR3 residues: CSAQDLLEGDTQHF. CDR3 nucleotide sequence: TGCAGTGCGCAGGATTTACTAGAGGGAGATACGCAGCATTTT. The chain has TRBV20-1 and TRBJ2-3; no firm D call. The J call may be wrong; the DNA end is better matched by TRBJ1-5. Germline lookup yields CDR1 DFQATT and CDR2 SNEGSKA (reference sequence). The CDR3 is 14 amino acids.

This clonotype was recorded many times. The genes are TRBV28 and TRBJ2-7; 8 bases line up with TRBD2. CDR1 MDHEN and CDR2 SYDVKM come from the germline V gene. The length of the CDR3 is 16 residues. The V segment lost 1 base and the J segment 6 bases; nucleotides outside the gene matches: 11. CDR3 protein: CASSLSPGLGSGEQYF. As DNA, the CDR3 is TGTGCCAGCAGTTTATCCCCGGGACTAGGATCGGGCGAGCAGTACTTC.

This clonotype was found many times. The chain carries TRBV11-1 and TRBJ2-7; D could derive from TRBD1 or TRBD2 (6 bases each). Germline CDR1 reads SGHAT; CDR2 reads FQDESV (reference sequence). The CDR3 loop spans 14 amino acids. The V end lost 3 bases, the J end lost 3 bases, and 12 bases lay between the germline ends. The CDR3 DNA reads TGTGCCAGCAGCTTGTGGGGGGCGAGCTACGAGCAGTACTTC. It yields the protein CASSLWGASYEQYF.